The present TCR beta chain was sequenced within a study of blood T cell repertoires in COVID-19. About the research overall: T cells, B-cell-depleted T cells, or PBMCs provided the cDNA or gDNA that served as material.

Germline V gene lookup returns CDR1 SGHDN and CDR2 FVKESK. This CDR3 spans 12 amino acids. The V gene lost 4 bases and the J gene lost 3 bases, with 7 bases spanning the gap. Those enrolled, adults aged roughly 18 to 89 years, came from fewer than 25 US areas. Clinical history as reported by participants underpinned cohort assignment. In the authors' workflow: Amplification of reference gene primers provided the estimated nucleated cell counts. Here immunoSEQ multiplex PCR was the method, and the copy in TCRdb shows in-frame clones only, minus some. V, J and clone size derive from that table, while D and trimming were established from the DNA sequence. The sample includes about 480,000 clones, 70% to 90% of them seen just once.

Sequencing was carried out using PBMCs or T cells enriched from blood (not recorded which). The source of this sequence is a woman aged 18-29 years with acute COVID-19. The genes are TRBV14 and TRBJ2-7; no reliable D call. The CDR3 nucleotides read TGTGCCAGCAGCCCGTCTAACTACGAGCAGTACTTC. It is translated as CASSPSNYEQYF.